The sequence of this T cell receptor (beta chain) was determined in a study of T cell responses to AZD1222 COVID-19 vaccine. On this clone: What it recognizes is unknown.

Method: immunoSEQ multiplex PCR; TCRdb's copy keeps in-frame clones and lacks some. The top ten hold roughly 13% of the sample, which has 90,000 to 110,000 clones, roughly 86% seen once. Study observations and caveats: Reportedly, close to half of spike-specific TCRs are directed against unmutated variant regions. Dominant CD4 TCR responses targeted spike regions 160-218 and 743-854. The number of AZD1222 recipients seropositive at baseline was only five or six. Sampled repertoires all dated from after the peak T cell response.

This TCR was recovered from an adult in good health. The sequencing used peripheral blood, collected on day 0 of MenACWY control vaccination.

CDR3 loop: CASRNRRGEKLFF. The CDR3 DNA reads as TGTGCCAGCAGAAACAGGAGGGGTGAAAAACTGTTTTTT. This chain connects TRBV28 to TRBJ1-4; D possibly corresponds to TRBD1 (5 bases). CDR3 length: 13 amino acids. CDR1 is MDHEN, CDR2 SYDVKM, per germline. V gave up 6 bases and J gave up 7 bases, with 12 bases separating them.